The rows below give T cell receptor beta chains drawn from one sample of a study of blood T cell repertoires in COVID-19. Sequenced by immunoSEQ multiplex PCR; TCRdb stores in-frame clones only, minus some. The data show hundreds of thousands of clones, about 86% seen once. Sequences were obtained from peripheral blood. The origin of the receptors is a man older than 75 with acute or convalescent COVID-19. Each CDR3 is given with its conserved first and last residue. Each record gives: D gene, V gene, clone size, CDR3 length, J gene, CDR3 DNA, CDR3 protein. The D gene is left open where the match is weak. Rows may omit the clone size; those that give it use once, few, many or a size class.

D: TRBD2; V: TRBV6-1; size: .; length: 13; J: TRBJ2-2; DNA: TGTGCCAGCAGTGAAGAGCGGACTAGCCCCCTGTTTTTT; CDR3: CASSEERTSPLFF
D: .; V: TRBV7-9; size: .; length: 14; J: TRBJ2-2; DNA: TGTGCCTCCCACCGGGACTCGAACACCGGGGAGCTGTTTTTT; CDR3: CASHRDSNTGELFF
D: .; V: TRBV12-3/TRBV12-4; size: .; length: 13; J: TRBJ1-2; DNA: TGTGCCAGCATTAGGACAGTTACTCATGGCTACACCTTC; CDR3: CASIRTVTHGYTF
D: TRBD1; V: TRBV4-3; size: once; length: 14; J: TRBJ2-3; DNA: TGCGCCAGCAGCCCCGGACAGGGACCAGATACGCAGTATTTT; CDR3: CASSPGQGPDTQYF
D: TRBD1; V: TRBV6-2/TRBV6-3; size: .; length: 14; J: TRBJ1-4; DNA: TGTGCCAGCAGTCTTACAGGGGGCGGTGAAAAACTGTTTTTT; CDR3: CASSLTGGGEKLFF
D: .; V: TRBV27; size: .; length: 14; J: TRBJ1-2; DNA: TGTGCCAGCAGAGAACCGGGGGGCGCGGAAGGCTACACCTTC; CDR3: CASREPGGAEGYTF
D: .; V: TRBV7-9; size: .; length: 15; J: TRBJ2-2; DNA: TGTGCCAGCAGCTTACGGACAATAAACACCGGGGAGCTGTTTTTT; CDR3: CASSLRTINTGELFF
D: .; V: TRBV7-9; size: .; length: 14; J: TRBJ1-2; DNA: TGTGCCAGCAGCTACATACAAGGGGGTTATGGCTACACCTTC; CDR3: CASSYIQGGYGYTF
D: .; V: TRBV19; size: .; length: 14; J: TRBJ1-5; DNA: TGTGCCAGTAGTAAGACATATAGCAATCAGCCCCAGCATTTT; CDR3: CASSKTYSNQPQHF
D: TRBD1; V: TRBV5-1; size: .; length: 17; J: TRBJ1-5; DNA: TGCGCCAGCAGCTTAGTCCCCGGGACAGGGTTTAATCAGCCCCAGCATTTT; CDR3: CASSLVPGTGFNQPQHF
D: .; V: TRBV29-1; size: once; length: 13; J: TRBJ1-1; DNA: TGCAGCGTTGAATATCAGGGGAACACTGAAGCTTTCTTT; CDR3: CSVEYQGNTEAFF
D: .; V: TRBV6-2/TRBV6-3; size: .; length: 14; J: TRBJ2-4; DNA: TGTGCCAGCAGTTACCAGGACAGCCGAAACATTCAGTACTTC; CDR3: CASSYQDSRNIQYF
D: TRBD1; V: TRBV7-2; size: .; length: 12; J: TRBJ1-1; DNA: TGTGCCAGCAGCCTCGACAGGGGGTCGGCTTTCTTT; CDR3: CASSLDRGSAFF
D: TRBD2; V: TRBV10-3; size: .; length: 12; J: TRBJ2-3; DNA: TGTGCCAATGCGGGGGGCCCAGATACGCAGTATTTT; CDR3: CANAGGPDTQYF
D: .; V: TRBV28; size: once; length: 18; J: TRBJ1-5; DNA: TGTGCCAGCAGTCCCCTCACAGGGTCCCTCTCGGGCAATCAGCCCCAGCATTTT; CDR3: CASSPLTGSLSGNQPQHF
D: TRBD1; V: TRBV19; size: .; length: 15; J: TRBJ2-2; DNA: TGTGCCAGTAGTTTCAGGGGGCAGAACACCGGGGAGCTGTTTTTT; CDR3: CASSFRGQNTGELFF
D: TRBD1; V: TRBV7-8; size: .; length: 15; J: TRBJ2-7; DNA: TGTGCCAGCAGGTTGTCCGGGACAGGGGGCTACGAGCAGTACTTC; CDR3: CASRLSGTGGYEQYF
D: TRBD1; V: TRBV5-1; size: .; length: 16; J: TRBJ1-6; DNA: TGCGCCAGCAGCTCACGGACAGGGGGCAATAATTCACCCCTCCACTTT; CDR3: CASSSRTGGNNSPLHF
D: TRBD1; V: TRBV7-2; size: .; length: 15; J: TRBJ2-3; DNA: TGTGCCAGCAGCTTAGACAGGGGAAACACAGATACGCAGTATTTT; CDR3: CASSLDRGNTDTQYF
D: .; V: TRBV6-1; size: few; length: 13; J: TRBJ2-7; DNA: TGTGCCAGCAGTGAACCGGGTCCCTACGAGCAGTACTTC; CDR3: CASSEPGPYEQYF
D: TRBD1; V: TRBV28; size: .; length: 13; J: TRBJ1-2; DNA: TGTGTTTCGGGACAGGGAAGTTACTATGGCTACACCTTC; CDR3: CVSGQGSYYGYTF
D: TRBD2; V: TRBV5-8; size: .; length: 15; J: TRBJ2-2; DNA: TGTGCCAGCAGCTTGGGCACTAGCGGGAGCGGGGAGCTGTTTTTT; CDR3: CASSLGTSGSGELFF
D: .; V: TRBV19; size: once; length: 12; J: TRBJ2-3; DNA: TGTGCCAGTAGTGAGACTACAGATACGCAGTATTTT; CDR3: CASSETTDTQYF
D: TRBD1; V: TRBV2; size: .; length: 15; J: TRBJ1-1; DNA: TGTGCCAGCCGACATTCCCGGGACAGGAACACTGAAGCTTTCTTT; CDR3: CASRHSRDRNTEAFF
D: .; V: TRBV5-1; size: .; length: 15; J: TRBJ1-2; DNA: TGCGCCAGCAGCTTGTTTCAGGGCCCTAACTATGGCTACACCTTC; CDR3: CASSLFQGPNYGYTF
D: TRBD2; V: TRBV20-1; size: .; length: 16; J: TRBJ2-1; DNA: TGCAGTGCTAGTCTGAGACTAGCGGGTTTATACAATGAGCAGTTCTTC; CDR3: CSASLRLAGLYNEQFF
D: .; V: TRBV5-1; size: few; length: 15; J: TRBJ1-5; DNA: TGCGCCAGCAGCTTGGATTCAGGGGACGGTCAGCCCCAGCATTTT; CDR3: CASSLDSGDGQPQHF
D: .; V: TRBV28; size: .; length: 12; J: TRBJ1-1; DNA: TGTGCCAGCAAAACAGGGAACCTGGGAGCTTTCTTT; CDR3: CASKTGNLGAFF
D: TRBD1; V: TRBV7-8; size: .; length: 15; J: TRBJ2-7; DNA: TGTGCCAGCAGCTTACTCGGGACAGTACTCTACGAGCAGTACTTC; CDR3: CASSLLGTVLYEQYF
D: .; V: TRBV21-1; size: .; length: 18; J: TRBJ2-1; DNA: TGTGCCAGCAGCAAAGAGGGTAGCGGGGCACGTTACGACAATGAGCAGTTCTTC; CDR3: CASSKEGSGARYDNEQFF
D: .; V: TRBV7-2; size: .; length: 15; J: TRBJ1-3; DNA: TGTGCCAGCAGCTTGCGACTGGGAGAGACGAACACCATATATTTT; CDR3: CASSLRLGETNTIYF
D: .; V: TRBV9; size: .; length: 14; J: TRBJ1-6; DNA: TGTGCCAGCAGCCAAACAGGGAGTAATTCACCCCTCCACTTT; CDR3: CASSQTGSNSPLHF
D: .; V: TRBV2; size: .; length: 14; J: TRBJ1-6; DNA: TGTGCCAGCACCCCCGTGACAGCTAATTCACCCCTCCACTTT; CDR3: CASTPVTANSPLHF
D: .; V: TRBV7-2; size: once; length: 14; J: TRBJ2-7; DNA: TGTGCCAGCAGCCTAAGCTACGGTGACTACGAGCAGTACTTC; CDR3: CASSLSYGDYEQYF
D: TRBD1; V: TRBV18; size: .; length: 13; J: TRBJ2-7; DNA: TGTGCCAGCACACGGACAGGGGAGGATGAGCAGTACTTC; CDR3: CASTRTGEDEQYF
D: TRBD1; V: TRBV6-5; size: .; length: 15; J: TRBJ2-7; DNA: TGTGCCAGCAGTTACAGACAGGGGGCAAGCTACGAGCAGTACTTC; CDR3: CASSYRQGASYEQYF
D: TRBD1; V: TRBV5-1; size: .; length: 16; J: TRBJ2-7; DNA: TGCGCCAGCAGCTTGGCGTCGGGGACAGGGCGAAATGAGCAGTACTTC; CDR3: CASSLASGTGRNEQYF
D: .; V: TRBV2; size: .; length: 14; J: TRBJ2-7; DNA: TGTGCCAGCAGTGGGTTCAGGGGGGTCAACGAGCAGTACTTC; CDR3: CASSGFRGVNEQYF
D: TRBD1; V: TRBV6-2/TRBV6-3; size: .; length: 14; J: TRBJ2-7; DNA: TGTGCCAGCAGTTTGTTTCAGGGGGCCTACGAGCAGTACTTC; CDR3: CASSLFQGAYEQYF
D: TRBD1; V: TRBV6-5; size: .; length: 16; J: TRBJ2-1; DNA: TGTGCCAGCAGTTCAGGACAGGGGGCCTCCTACAATGAGCAGTTCTTC; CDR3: CASSSGQGASYNEQFF
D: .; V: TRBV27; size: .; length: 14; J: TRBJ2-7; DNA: TGTGCCAGCAGTTTATCGGGGCCCGACTTCGAGCAGTACTTC; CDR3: CASSLSGPDFEQYF
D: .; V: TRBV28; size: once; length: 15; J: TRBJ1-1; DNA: TGTGCCAGCAGTTTTGGGGGCCTCTCGAACACTGAAGCTTTCTTT; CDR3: CASSFGGLSNTEAFF
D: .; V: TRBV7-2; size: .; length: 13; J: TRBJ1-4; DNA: TGTGCCAGCAAGAGTACCGCTAATGAAAAACTGTTTTTT; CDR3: CASKSTANEKLFF
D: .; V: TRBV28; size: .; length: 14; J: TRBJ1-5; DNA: TGTGCCAGCAGCCTCCGTCTTAGCAATCAGCCCCAGCATTTT; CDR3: CASSLRLSNQPQHF
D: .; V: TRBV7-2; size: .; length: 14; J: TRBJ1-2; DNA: TGTGCCAGCAGCCCTCAACAGGGTGGCTATGGCTACACCTTC; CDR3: CASSPQQGGYGYTF
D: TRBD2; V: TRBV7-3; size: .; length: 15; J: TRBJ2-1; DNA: TGTGCCAGCAGCCCAAGACTAGCGGGGCGCAATGAGCAGTTCTTC; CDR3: CASSPRLAGRNEQFF
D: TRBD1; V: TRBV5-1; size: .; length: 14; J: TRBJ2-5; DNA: TGCGCCAGCAGCTTCTCAGGGGGCGCGGAGACCCAGTACTTC; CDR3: CASSFSGGAETQYF
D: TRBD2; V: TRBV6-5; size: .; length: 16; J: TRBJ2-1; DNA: TGTGCCAGCAGTTACTCGGGGACTAGCGGGTTAGGTGAGCAGTTCTTC; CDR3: CASSYSGTSGLGEQFF
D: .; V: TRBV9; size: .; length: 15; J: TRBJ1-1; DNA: TGTGCCAGCAGCCCGTCGACAGGCCCGAACACTGAAGCTTTCTTT; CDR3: CASSPSTGPNTEAFF
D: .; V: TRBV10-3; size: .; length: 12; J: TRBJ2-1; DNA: TGTGCCATCAGTGAATTTAGAGATGAGCAGTTCTTC; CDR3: CAISEFRDEQFF
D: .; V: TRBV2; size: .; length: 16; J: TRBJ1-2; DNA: TGTGCCAGCAGTCTCAGGTACAGGGATGGATGGTATGGCTACACCTTC; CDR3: CASSLRYRDGWYGYTF
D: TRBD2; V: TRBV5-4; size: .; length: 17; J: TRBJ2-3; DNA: TGTGCCAGCAGCTTCGGGGGGGCAAGGGCTAGCACAGATACGCAGTATTTT; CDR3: CASSFGGARASTDTQYF
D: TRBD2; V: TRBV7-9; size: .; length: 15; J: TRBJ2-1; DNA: TGTGCCAGCAGCCCTCGACTAGCGGGAGTTAATGAGCAGTTCTTC; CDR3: CASSPRLAGVNEQFF
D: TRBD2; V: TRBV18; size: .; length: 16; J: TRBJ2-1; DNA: TGTGCCAGCTCACCACCGTTCCGCGGGAGAGAAAATGAGCAGTTCTTC; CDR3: CASSPPFRGRENEQFF
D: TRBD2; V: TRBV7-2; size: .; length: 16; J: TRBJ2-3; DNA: TGTGCCAGCAGCTTAATATCGGGACTAGGCACAGATACGCAGTATTTT; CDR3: CASSLISGLGTDTQYF
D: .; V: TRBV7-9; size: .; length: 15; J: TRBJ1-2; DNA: TGTGCCAGCAGCCCTCGGACGGGAACTAACTATGGCTACACCTTC; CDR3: CASSPRTGTNYGYTF
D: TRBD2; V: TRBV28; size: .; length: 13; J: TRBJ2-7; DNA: TGTGCCACCGGGGGTAGCGGGACCTACGAGCAGTACTTC; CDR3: CATGGSGTYEQYF
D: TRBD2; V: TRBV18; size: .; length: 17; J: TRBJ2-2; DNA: TGTGCCAGCTCACCCGGTTTACTAGCGGAAAACACCGGGGAGCTGTTTTTT; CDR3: CASSPGLLAENTGELFF
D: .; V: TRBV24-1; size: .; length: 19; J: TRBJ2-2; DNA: TGTGCCACCAGTGATTCCCCGGGAGTCCCCCTTCGTGTCACCGGGGAGCTGTTTTTT; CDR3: CATSDSPGVPLRVTGELFF